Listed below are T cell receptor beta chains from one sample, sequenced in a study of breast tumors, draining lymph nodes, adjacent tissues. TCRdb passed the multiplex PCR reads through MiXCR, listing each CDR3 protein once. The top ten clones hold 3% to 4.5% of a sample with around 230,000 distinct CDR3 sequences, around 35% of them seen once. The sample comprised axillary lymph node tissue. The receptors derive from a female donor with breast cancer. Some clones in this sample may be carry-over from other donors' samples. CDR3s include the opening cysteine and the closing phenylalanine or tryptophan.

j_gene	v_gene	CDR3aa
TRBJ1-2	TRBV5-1	CASKTGQTNYGYTF
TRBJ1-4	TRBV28	CASSFTGRPNEKLFF
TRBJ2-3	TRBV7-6	CASSLASAGFTDTQYF
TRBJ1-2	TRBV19	CASSIRVAGVNYGYTF
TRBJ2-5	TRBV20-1	CSARGGVQETQYF
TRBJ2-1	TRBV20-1	CSARGGSGRRNEQFF
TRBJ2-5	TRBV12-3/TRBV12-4	CASSLGRGGRETQYF
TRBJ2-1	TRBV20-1	CSARTGSSYNEQFF
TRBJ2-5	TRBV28	CASSFFGGDETQYF
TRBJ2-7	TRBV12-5	CATGRGAPTGLNEQYF
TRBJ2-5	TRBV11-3	CASSLEGQGGETQYF
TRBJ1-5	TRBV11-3	CASSLDQDQPQHF
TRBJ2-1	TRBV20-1	CSATDRVRNEQFF
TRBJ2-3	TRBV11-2	CASSLGPHAEDTQYF
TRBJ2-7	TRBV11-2	CASSQGPSYEQYF
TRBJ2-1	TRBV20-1	CSAEKREGIYNEQFF
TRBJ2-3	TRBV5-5	CASSFSPDTQYF
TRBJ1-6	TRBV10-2	CASSVQGSYNSPLHF
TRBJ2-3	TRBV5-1	CASSSQRLADNTDMQYF
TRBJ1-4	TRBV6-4	CASSYREGEKLFF
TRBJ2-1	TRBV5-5	CASSSPGTGIYNEQFF
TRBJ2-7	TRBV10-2	CASSDSGTSGRARGEQYF
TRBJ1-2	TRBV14	CASSHLGTANYGYTF
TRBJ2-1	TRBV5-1	CASSLGLAGGYEQFF
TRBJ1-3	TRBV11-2	CASSLDKAIYF
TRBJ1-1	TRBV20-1	CSARQNPNTEAFF
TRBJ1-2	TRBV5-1	CASSLMGDGYTF
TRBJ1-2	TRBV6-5	CASSSLTGGYGYTF
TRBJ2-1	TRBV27	CASSLSRLAAYNEQFF
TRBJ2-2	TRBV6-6	CASSGTGVNTGELFF
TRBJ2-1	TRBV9	CVSSVDAGRAYNQQFF
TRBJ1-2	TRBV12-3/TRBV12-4	CASSLSGQGGYGYTF
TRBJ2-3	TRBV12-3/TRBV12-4	CASSLGGAPEQYF
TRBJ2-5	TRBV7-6	CASSLGVETQYF
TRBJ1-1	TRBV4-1	CASSQDRGGRTEAFF
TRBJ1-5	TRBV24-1	CATSDLSGGQPQHF
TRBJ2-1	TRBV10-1	CASSDGGAYNEQFF
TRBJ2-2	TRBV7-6	CASSQLHLAGAPNPGELFF
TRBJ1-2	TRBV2	CASSAGVNYGYTF
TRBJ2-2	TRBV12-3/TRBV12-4	CASRGTGERTGELFF
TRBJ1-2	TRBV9	CASSFQGLGYTF
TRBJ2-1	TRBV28	CASAYEIRNEQFF
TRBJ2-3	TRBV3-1	CASSHPGQRTDTQYF
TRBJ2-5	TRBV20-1	CSARIREVLGTQYF
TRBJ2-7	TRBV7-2	CASSLGQVYEQYF
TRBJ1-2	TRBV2	CASRGSNYGYTF
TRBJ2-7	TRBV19	CASSGPGTGSVYKQYF
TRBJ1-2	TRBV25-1	CASSGYRMGGYTF
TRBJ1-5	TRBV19	CASSPGKASNQPQHF
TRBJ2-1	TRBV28	CASSVTSGPYNEQLF